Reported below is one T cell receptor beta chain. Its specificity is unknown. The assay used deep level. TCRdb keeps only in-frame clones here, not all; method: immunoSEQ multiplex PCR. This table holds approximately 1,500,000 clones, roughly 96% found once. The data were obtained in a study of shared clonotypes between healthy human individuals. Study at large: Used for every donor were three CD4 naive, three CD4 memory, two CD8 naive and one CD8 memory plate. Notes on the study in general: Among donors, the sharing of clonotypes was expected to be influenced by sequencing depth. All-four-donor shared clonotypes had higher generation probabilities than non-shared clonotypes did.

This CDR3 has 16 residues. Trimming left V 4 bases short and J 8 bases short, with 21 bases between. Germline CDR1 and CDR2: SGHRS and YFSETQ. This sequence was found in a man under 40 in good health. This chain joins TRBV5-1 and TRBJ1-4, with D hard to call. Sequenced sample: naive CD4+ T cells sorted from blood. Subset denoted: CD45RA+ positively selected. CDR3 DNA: TGCGCCAGCAGCATAGGACGCACCTCCGTCGGGGAAAAACTGTTTTTT. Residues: CASSIGRTSVGEKLFF.